What follows is one T cell receptor beta chain and its context. Its antigen is unidentified. This sample was included in a study of molecular identifiers for immune sequencing clone quantification. Overall study results and limits: Highly expanded clones may be undercounted when identical TCR molecules share barcodes.

Previously described methods and listed TCR primers were employed for the bulk TCR libraries. One entry per CDR3 protein, called by TCRdb with MiXCR from the PCR reads. The repertoire consists of under 600,000 distinct CDR3 sequences, with 25% occurring once and the leading ten covering under 0.85%. Sorting captured naive CD8 T cells as CD8+CD4-CCR7+CD45RA+. Germline CDR1 is SEHNR and CDR2 is FQNEAQ (reference sequence). The CDR3 loop spans 14 amino acids. Trimming removed 7 bases at V and 0 bases at J, with 12 bases between. This clonotype originated in a human donor in good health. Some libraries in this study had Jurkat cell RNA spiked in. The genes are TRBV7-9 and TRBJ1-1; D possibly corresponds to TRBD1 (5 bases). The sample taken for sequencing was naive CD8+ T cells from blood, with Jurkat cell RNA spiked in. Described subset: FACS-sorted CD8+CD4-CCR7+CD45RA+ naive T cells. As DNA, the CDR3 is TGTGCCAGCATCGCGACAGACATGAACACTGAAGCTTTCTTT. This sequence encodes CASIATDMNTEAFF.